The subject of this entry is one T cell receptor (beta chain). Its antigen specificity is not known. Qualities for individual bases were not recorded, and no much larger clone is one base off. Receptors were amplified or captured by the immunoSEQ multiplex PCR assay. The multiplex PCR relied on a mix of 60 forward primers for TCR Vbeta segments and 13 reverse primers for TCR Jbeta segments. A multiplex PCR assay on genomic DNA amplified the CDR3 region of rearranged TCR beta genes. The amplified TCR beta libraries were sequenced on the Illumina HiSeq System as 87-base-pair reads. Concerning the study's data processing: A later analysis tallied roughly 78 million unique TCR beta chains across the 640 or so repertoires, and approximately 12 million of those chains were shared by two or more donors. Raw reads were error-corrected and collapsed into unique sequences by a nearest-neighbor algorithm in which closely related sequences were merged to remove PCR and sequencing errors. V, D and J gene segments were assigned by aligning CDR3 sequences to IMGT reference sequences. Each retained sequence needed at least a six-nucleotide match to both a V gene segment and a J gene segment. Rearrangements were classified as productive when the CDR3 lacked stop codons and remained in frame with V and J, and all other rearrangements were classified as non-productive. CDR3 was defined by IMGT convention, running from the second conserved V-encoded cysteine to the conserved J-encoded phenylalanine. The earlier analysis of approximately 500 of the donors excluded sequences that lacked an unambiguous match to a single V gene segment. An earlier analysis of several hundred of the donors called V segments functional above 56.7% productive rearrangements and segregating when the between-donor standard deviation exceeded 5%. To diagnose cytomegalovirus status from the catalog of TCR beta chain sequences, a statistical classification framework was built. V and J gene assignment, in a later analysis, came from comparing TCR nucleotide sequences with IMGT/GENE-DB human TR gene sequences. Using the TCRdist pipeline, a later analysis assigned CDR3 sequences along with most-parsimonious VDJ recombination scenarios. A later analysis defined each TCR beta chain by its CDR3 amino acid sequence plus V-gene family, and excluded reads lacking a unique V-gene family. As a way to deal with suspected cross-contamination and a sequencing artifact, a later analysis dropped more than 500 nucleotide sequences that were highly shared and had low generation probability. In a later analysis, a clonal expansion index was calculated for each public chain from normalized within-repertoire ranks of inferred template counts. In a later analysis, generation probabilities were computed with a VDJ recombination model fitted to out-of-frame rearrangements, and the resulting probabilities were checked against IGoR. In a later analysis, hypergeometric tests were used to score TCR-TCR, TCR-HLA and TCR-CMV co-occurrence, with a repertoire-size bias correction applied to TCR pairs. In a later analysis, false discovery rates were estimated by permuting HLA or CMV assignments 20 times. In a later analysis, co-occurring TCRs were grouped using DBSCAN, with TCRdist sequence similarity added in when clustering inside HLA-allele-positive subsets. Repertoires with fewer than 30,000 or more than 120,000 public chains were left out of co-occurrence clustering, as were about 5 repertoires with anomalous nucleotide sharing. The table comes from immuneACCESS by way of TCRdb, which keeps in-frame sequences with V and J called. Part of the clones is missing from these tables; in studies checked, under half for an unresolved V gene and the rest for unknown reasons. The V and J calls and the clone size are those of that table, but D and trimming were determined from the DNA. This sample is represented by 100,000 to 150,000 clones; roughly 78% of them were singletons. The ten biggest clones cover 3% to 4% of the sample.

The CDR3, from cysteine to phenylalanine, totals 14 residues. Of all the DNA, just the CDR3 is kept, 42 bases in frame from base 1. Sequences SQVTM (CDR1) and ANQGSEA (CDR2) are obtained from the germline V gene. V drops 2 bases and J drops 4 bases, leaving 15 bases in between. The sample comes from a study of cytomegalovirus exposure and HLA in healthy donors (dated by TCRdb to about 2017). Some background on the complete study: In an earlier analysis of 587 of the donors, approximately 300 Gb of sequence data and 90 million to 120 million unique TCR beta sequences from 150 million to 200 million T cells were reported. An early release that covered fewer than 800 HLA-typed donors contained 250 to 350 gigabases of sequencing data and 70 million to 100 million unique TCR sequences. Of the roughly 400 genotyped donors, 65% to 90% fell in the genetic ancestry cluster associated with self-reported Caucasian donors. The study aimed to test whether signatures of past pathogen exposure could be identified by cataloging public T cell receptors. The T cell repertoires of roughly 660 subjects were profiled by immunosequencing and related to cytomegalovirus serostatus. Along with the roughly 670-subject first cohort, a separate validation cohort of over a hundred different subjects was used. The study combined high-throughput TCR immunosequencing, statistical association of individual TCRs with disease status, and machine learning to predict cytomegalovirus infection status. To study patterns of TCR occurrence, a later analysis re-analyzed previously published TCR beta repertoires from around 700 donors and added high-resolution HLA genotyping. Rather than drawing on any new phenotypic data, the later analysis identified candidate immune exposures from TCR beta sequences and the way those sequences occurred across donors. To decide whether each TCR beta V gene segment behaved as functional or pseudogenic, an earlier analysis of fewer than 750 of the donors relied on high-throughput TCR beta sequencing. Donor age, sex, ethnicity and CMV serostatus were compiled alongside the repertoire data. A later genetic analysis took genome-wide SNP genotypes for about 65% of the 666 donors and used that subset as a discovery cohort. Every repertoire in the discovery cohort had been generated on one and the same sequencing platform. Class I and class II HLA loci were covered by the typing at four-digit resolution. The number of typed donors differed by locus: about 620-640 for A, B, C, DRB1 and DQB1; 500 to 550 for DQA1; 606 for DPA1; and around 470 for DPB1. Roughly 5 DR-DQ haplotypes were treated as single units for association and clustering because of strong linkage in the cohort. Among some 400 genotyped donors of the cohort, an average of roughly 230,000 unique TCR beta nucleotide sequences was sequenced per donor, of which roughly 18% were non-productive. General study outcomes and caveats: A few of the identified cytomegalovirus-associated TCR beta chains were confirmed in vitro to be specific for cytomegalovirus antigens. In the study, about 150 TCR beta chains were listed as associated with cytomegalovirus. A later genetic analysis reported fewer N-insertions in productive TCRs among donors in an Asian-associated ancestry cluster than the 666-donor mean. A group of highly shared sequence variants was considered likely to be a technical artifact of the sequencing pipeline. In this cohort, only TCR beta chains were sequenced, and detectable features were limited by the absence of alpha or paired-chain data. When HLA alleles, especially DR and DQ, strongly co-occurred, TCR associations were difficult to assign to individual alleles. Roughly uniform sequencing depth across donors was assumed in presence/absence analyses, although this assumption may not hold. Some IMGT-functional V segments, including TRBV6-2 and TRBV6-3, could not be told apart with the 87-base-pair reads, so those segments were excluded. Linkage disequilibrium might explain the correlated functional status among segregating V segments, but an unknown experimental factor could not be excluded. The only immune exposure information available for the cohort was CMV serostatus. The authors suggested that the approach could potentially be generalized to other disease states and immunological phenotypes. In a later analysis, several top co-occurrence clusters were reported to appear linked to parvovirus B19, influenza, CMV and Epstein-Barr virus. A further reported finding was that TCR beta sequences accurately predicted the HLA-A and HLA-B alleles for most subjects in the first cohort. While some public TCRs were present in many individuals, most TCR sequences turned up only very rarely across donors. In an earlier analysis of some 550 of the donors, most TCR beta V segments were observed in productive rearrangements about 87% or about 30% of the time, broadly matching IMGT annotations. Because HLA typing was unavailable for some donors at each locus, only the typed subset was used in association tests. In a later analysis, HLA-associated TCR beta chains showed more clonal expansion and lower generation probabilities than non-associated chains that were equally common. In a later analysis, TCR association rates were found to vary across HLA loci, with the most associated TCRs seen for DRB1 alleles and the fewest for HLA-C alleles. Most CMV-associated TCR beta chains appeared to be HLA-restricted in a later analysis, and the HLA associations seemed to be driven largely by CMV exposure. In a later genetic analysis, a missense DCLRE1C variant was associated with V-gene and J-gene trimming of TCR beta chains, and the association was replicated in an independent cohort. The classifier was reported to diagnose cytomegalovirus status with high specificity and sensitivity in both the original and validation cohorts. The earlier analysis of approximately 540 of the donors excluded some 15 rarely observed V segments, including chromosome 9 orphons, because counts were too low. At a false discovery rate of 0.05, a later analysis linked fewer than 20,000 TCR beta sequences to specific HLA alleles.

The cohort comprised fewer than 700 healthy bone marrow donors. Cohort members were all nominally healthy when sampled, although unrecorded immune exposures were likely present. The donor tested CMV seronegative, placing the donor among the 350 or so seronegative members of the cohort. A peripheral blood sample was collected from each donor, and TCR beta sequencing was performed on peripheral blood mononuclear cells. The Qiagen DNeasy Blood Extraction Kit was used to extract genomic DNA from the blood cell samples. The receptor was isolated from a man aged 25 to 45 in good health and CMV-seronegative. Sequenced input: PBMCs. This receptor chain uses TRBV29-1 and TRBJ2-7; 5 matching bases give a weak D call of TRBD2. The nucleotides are TGCAGCGTTGAATCTACCGACGGCGGGTACGAGCAGTACTTC. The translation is CSVESTDGGYEQYF.